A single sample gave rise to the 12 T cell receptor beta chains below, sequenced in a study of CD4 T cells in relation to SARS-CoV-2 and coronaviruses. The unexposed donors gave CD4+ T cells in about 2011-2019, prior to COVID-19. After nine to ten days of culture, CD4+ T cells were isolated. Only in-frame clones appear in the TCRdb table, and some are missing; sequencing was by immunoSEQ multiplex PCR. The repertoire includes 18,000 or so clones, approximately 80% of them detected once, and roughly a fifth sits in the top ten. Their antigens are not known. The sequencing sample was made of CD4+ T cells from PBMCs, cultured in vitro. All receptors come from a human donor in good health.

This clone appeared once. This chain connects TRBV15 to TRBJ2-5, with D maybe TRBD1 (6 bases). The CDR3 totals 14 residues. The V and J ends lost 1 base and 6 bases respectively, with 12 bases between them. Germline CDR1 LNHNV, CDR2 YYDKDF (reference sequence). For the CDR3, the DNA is TGTGCCACCAGCAGAGTTTCAGGGGTCAAGACCCAGTACTTC. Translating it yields CATSRVSGVKTQYF. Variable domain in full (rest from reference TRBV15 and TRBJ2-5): DAMVIQNPRYQVTQFGKPVTLSCSQTLNHNVMYWYQQKSSQAPKLLFHYYDKDFNNEADTPDNFQSRRPNTSFCFLDIRSPGLGDTAMYLCATSRVSGVKTQYFGPGTRLLVL.

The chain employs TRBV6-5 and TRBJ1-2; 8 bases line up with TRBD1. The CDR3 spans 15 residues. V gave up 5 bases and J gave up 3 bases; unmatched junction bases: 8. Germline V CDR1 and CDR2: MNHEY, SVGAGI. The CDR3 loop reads CASSKRGQGDYGYTF. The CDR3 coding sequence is TGTGCCAGCAGTAAGAGAGGACAGGGTGACTATGGCTACACCTTC.

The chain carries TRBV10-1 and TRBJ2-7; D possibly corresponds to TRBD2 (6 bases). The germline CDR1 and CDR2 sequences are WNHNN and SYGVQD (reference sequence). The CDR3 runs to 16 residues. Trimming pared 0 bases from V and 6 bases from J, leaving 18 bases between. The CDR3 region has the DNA TGCGCCAGCAGTGAGTCGTCAGGCGGGAAGTGGGGCGAGCAGTACTTC. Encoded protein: CASSESSGGKWGEQYF.

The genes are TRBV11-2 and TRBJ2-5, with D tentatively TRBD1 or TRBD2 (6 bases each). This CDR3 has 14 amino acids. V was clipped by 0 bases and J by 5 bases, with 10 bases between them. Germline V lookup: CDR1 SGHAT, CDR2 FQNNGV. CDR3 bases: TGTGCCAGCAGCTTAGAAGGGGGGTTTGAGACCCAGTACTTC. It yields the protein CASSLEGGFETQYF.

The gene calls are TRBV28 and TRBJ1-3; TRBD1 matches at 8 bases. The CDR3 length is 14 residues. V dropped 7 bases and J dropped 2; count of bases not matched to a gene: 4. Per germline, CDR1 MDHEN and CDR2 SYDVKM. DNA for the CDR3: TGTGCCAGCACCCCGGGACAGGCTGGAAACACCATATATTTT. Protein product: CASTPGQAGNTIYF.

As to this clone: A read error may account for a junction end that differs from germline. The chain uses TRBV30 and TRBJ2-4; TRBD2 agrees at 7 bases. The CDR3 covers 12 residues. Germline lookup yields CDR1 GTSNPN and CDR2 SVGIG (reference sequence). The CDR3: CAWGKPGGFRDF. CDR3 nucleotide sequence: TGTGCCTGGGGGAAGCCGGGAGGTTTCCGGGACTTC.

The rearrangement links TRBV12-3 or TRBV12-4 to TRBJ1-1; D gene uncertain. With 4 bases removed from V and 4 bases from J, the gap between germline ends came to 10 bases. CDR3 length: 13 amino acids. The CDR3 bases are TGTGCCAGCAGTTCCGGGCCAGGCACTGAAGCTTTCTTT. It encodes CASSSGPGTEAFF.

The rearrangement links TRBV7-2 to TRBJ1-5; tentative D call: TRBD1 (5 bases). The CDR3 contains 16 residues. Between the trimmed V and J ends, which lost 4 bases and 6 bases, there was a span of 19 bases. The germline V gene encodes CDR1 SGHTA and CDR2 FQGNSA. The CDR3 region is CASSWMLTGEGQPQHF. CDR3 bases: TGTGCCAGCAGCTGGATGTTAACGGGGGAGGGTCAGCCCCAGCATTTT.

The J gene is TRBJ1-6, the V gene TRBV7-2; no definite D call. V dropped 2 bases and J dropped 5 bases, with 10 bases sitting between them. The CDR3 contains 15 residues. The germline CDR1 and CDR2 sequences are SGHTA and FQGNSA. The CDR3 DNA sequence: TGTGCCAGCAGCTTATCACAGCTAAATAATTCACCCCTCCACTTT. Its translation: CASSLSQLNNSPLHF.

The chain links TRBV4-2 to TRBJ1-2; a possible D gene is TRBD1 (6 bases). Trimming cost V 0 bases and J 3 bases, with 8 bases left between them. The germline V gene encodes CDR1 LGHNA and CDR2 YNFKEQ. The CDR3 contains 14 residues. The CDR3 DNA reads TGTGCCAGCAGCCAAGAGTGGACAGACTATGGCTACACCTTC. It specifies CASSQEWTDYGYTF.

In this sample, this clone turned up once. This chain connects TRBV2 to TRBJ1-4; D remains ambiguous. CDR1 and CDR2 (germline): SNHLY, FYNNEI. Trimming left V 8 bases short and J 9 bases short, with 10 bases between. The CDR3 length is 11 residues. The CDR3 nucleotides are TGTGCCAGCTTAGTCAGGCAAAAACTGTTTTTT. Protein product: CASLVRQKLFF.

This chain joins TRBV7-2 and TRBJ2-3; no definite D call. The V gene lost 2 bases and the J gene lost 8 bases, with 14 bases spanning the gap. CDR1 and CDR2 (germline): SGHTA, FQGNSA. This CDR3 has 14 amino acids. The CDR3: CASSLSTLGGTQYF. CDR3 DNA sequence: TGTGCCAGCAGCTTATCAACCCTTGGTGGTACGCAGTATTTT.